This TCR beta chain was recovered during a study of vaccination effects on CD4 cells after COVID-19. Whole-study context: After the second dose, samples were taken at median day 72. Study-level results: Marked clonal contraction was seen in infection- and vaccine-induced clones late after vaccination.

Upon completion of 10 to 11 days in culture, CD4+ T cells were isolated. The individual was infected with SARS-CoV-2 between March and December 2020, as confirmed by PCR. Each participant was administered two doses of either the BNT162b2 or the mRNA-1273 vaccine. A half-medium replacement with IL-2 medium was carried out on days 3 and 7. Profiling relied on immunoSEQ multiplex PCR, and the TCRdb table lists in-frame clones only, not all of them. The sample lists about 50,000 clones, around 80% occurring once. The CDR3 is made up of 16 amino acids. Germline CDR1 LGHNA, CDR2 YNFKEQ. Trimming cost V 3 bases and J 3 bases; bases outside gene matches: 7. As to this clone: The target antigen is unknown.

The material sequenced was CD4+ T cells from PBMCs cultured without peptide, taken after COVID-19 vaccination. The chain couples TRBV4-2 to TRBJ2-7; 11 nucleotides line up with TRBD1. The sequence derives from a human donor who had a prior SARS-CoV-2 infection. CDR3 nucleotides: TGTGCCAGCAGCCAGGCTTCCGGGACAGGGGGCTACGAGCAGTACTTC. As protein: CASSQASGTGGYEQYF.